This TCR beta chain was recorded in a study of blood T cell repertoires in COVID-19 (TCRdb year 2020). In terms of the full investigation: Samples from collaborators originated in the United States, Italy and Spain and spanned both the acute and convalescent phases of COVID-19. The prospective study material was composed of cDNA or gDNA derived from T cells, B-cell-depleted T cells, or PBMCs. The dataset comprised deeply sampled blood TCRbeta repertoires from subjects exposed to, actively infected with, or recovered from COVID-19. The repertoires were released in a freely available public database intended as a resource for research on the immune response to SARS-CoV-2. The samples were drawn from the first 160 participants of the ongoing ImmuneRACE study and from some 1,300 subjects provided by 6 global collaborators. Nearly every sample came with metadata listing a de-identified subject ID, COVID-19 status, age in years and sex. Where available, HLA class I and class II types were obtained from metadata supplied by the sample provider rather than from assay-based typing. Broader findings and caveats from the paper: The quantity of clinical and demographic metadata differed by source and by participant and was supplied without curation.

A distance of 9 bases separates the germline ends of V and J, which lose 6 bases and 1 base respectively. The CDR3 starts with the cysteine, ends with the phenylalanine, and has 13 residues. Just CDR3 DNA is preserved here, 39 bases in frame from base 1. The germline V gene (reference sequence) specifies MNHEY as CDR1 and SMNVEV as CDR2. As for this clone: What this receptor recognizes is not known. Base qualities are not at hand, and no much larger clone is one base apart.

Enrolling through a virtual design, the prospective study's participants ranged in age from about 18 to 100 years and lived across 24 United States geographic areas. Cohort assignment in the prospective study relied on participant-reported clinical history from a screening survey and a study questionnaire. For ImmuneRACE Cohort 3, a participant was defined as recovered based on two consecutive negative NP/OP PCR tests, clearance by a healthcare professional, or resolution of symptoms. Each participant in the prospective study had whole blood, serum and a nasopharyngeal or oropharyngeal swab collected by mobile phlebotomists. Over a roughly 2-month period, participants in the prospective study had the option of providing additional blood draws and questionnaires. Prospective study blood samples were shipped either frozen or at room temperature before DNA extraction. TCRbeta CDR3 regions were amplified from genomic DNA by means of the immunoSEQ Assay, a bias-controlled multiplex PCR. Processing in the source paper ran as follows. The number of nucleated cells in each sample was estimated by amplification of reference gene primers within the assay. Sequence reads were collapsed and filtered to measure the absolute abundance of every unique TCRbeta CDR3 rearrangement. For each sample, productive Simpson clonality was calculated as the square root of Simpson's diversity index over productive rearrangements. TCRdb mirrors the immuneACCESS table, restricted to in-frame sequences. Some clones are absent from its copies; in checked studies, under half trace to an unresolved V gene, and the reason for the others is unknown. V and J calls and clone size are those listed in that table; D and trimming were worked out from the DNA. Across this sample there are over 250,000 clones, with around nine tenths seen only once. The ten largest clones capture approximately 2% of the sample.

The TCR comes from a woman aged 60-75 years who had recovered from COVID-19. Material: PBMCs or T cells enriched from blood (not recorded which). The chain joins TRBV27 to TRBJ1-1, with the D gene not clear enough to name. The DNA is TGTGCCAGCAGCCTCCGGGAGAACACTGAAGCTTTCTTT. Its protein product is CASSLRENTEAFF.